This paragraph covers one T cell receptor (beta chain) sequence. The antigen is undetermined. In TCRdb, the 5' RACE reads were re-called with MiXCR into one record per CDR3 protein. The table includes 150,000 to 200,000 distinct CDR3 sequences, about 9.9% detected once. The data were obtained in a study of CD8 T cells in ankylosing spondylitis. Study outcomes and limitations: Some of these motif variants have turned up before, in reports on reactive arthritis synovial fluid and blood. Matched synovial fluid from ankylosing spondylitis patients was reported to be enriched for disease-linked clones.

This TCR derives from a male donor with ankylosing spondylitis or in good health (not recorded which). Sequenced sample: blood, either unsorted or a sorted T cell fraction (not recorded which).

CDR3 DNA sequence: TGTGCCAGCAGCCCGAACAGGGAACGGAGCACAGATACGCAGTATTTT. Its protein product is CASSPNRERSTDTQYF. The V and J genes are TRBV7-2 and TRBJ2-3, with D possibly matching TRBD1 (6 bases). CDR3 size: 16 residues. Germline V gene data show CDR1 as SGHTA and CDR2 as FQGNSA. V was trimmed by 5 bases and J by 0 bases, leaving 15 bases between them.